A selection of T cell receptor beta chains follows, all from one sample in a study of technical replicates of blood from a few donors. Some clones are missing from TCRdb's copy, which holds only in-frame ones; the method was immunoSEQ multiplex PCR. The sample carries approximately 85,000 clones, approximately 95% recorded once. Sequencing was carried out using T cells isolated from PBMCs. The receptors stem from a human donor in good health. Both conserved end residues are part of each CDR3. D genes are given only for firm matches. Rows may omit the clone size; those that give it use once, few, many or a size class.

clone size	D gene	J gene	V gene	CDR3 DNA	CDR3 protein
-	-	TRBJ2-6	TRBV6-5	TGTGCCAGCACCCGGGGGAGTGGGGCCAACGTCCTGACTTTC	CASTRGSGANVLTF
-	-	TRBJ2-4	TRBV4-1	TGCGCCAGCAGCCAAGGGGGTGCACGGGAGACCCTAGCCAAAAACATTCAGTACTTC	CASSQGGARETLAKNIQYF
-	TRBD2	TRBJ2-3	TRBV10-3	TGTGCCATCAGTCCAAGTCTCGGACTAGCGGGAAGAGAGCAGTATTTT	CAISPSLGLAGREQYF
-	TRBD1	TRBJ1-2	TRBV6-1	TGTGCCAGCAGCCTTTTAGAGGGGGCCTATGGCTACACCTTC	CASSLLEGAYGYTF
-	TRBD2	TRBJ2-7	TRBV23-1	TGCGCCAGCAGCCGTACTACAGCTAGCGGGGGGGCGGAACAGTACTTC	CASSRTTASGGAEQYF
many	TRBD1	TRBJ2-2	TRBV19	TGTGCCAGTAGTATTGGGCGAGGGGGCTTGAACACCGGGGAGCTGTTTTTT	CASSIGRGGLNTGELFF
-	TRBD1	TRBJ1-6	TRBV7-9	TGTGCCAGCAGCTTTGGACAGGGGGCGTCGTCACCCCTCCACTTT	CASSFGQGASSPLHF
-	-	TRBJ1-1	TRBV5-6	TGTGCCAGCAGCCAACCACAGGGGAACACTGAAGCTTTCTTT	CASSQPQGNTEAFF
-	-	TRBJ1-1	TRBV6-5	TGTGCCAGCACCGACAGCCCCGACACTGAAGCTTTCTTT	CASTDSPDTEAFF
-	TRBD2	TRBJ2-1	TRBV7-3	TGTGCCAGCAGCTTAAGGTCGCCTAGCGGGGGGGCCCATGAGCAGTTCTTC	CASSLRSPSGGAHEQFF
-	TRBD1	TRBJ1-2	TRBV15	TGTGCCACCAGCAGGGACAGGGTGGGCTATGGCTACACCTTC	CATSRDRVGYGYTF
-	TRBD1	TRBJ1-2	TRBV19	TGTGCCAGTAGTCCCATGACAGGGGTCGGCACTGGCTACACCTTC	CASSPMTGVGTGYTF
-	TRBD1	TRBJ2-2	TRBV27	TGTGCCAGCAGTTCCATCCCAGGGGGCGTTAACACCGGGGAGCTGTTTTTT	CASSSIPGGVNTGELFF
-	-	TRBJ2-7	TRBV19	TGTGCCAGTAGCCCAACAGGGTCCGGATACTACGAGCAGTACTTC	CASSPTGSGYYEQYF
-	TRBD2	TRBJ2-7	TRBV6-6	TGTGCCAGCAGTTCCATGGGGCTAGCGGGACTCAACGAGCAGTACTTC	CASSSMGLAGLNEQYF
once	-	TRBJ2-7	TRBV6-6	TGTGCCAGCAGTTACTCGATCGTGTCGACGGGAGCCGAGCAGTACTTC	CASSYSIVSTGAEQYF
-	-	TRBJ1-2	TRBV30	TGTGCCTGGAGTCCGGTTGGCAGGGCTTTCCCCGTATGGTATGGCTACACCTTC	CAWSPVGRAFPVWYGYTF
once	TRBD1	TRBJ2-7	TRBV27	TGTGCCAGCAGTCTCACCCGACAGGGGAACGAGCAGTACTTC	CASSLTRQGNEQYF
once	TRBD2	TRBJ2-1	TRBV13	TGTGCCAGCAGCTCCCCCTGGCGGGAGGCCAACCTCAGCTCCTACAATGAGCAGTTCTTC	CASSSPWREANLSSYNEQFF
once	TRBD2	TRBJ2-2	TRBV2	TGTGCCAGCAGCCCCAGGGAGGGGAGGAAGGGTCACACCGGGGAGCTGTTTTTT	CASSPREGRKGHTGELFF
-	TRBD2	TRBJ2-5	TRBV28	TGTGCCATCACTGGGGCCGGGCTAGCGGGAGAGACCCAGTACTTC	CAITGAGLAGETQYF
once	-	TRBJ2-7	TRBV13	TGTGCCAGCAGCCCCCCGGGAGTCGATGCGTCCTACGAGCAGTACTTC	CASSPPGVDASYEQYF
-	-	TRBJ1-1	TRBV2	TGTGCCAGCAGTGAGTATCCCGGAGGGGCTGAAGCTTTCTTT	CASSEYPGGAEAFF
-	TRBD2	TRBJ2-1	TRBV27	TGTGCCAGCAGTAGGACTAGCGGGGGGCAATTCTACAATGAGCAGTTCTTC	CASSRTSGGQFYNEQFF
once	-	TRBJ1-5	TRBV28	TGTGCCAGCAGTTTAGACAAAGGGGGTACAAGCAATCAGCCCCAGCATTTT	CASSLDKGGTSNQPQHF
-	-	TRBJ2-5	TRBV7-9	TGTGCCAGCAGCATCCCCTCCCAGATAGAGACCCAGTACTTC	CASSIPSQIETQYF
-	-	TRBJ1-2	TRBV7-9	TGTGCCAGCAGCTCAGGCTATGGCTACACCTTC	CASSSGYGYTF
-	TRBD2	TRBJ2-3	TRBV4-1	TGCGCCAGCAGCCAAGTTGGGAGAGCGGGAGGCACAGATACGCAGTATTTT	CASSQVGRAGGTDTQYF
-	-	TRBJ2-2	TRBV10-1	TGCGCCAGCAGTGATTCGGGGTCCACCGGGGAGCTGTTTTTT	CASSDSGSTGELFF
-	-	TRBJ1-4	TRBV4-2	TGTGCCAGCAGCCAAGATTACATGGTTCTAGGTAATGAAAAACTGTTTTTT	CASSQDYMVLGNEKLFF
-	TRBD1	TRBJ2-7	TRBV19	TGTGCCAGTAGTATTGGGACAGGGCCCTACGAGCAGTACTTC	CASSIGTGPYEQYF
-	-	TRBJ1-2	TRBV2	TGTGCCAGCAGGGATCGGCCAAGGGGCGGTGGCTACACCTTC	CASRDRPRGGGYTF
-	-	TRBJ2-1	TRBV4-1	TGCGCCAGCAGCCAAGGTGTTCCTAATAACAATGAGCAGTTCTTC	CASSQGVPNNNEQFF
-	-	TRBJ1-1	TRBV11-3	TGTGCCAGCAGCTCTATAAATGAAGCTTTCTTT	CASSSINEAFF
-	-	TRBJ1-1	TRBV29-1	TGCAGCGTTGACACAGGCGGAGCTTTCTTT	CSVDTGGAFF
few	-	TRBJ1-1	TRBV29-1	TGCAGCGGGACACCTGAGTCGAACACTGAAGCTTTCTTT	CSGTPESNTEAFF
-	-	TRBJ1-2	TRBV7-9	TGTGCCAGCAGGCCAGAATACGTAGGGGCCGGCTACACCTTC	CASRPEYVGAGYTF
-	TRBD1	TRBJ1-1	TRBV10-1	TGCGCCAGCAGTGAGTCGGGACAGGGGAACACTGAAGCTTTCTTT	CASSESGQGNTEAFF
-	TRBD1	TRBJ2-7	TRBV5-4	TGTGCCAGCAGCGGACCGGGACAGGGGGCAGGCGAGCAGTACTTC	CASSGPGQGAGEQYF
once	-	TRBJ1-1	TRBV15	TGTGCCACCAGCAGAGAGCGAGGGATTGAAGCTTTCTTT	CATSRERGIEAFF
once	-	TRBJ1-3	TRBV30	TGTGCCTACCAATTGGCCTCTGGAAACACCATATATTTT	CAYQLASGNTIYF
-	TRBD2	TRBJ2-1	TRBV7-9	TGTGCCAGCAGCTACGTAGCGGGGAGGGGGTACAATGAGCAGTTCTTC	CASSYVAGRGYNEQFF
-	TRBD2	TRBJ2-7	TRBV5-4	TGTGCCAGCAGCCGCGGGACTAGCGGGATTGGGGAGCAGTACTTC	CASSRGTSGIGEQYF
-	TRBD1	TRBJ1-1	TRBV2	TGTGCCAGCAGGGGGGACAGGGCCCCCGAAGCTTTCTTT	CASRGDRAPEAFF
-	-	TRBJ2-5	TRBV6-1	TGTGCCAGCAGTGAAATCAGGGGTCTAGCAGCCCAGTACTTC	CASSEIRGLAAQYF
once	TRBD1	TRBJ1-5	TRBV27	TGTGCCAGCAGGACAGGGGACAATCAGCCCCAGCATTTT	CASRTGDNQPQHF
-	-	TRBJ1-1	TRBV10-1	TGCGCCAGCAGTGACGACAGGCGGGCGAACACTGAAGCTTTCTTT	CASSDDRRANTEAFF
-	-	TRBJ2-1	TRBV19	TGTGCCAGTAGTAAAACAGGGAGCTCCTACAATGAGCAGTTCTTC	CASSKTGSSYNEQFF
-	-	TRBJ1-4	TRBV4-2	TGTGCCAGCAGCCCCGGGGGAGTTATGGACTTCTCAAACTTAAATAATGAAAAACTGTTTTTT	CASSPGGVMDFSNLNNEKLFF
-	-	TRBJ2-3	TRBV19	TGTGCCAGTAGTATCTCGCTAGCGTCAGATACGCAGTATTTT	CASSISLASDTQYF
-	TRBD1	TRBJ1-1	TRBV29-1	TGCAGCGCTTCCGGACAGGGGAGCGCTGAAGCTTTCTTT	CSASGQGSAEAFF
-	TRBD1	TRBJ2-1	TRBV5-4	TGTGCCAGCAGGCAAGGGACAGGGGATAGCAATGAGCAGTTCTTC	CASRQGTGDSNEQFF
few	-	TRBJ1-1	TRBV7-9	TGTGCCAGCAGCAAGTCAGTCAGAGAGGTGGCTTTCTTT	CASSKSVREVAFF
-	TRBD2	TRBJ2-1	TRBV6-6	TGTGCCAGCAGTTCACTAGCGGGAGGGCCCAATGAGCAGTTCTTC	CASSSLAGGPNEQFF
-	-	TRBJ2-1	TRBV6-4	TGTGCCAGCAGCCGAAGGGGGGGGCCATACAATGAGCAGTTCTTC	CASSRRGGPYNEQFF
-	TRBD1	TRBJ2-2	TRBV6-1	TGTGCCAGCAGTGAATCAGGGGGCATCACCGGGGAGCTGTTTTTT	CASSESGGITGELFF
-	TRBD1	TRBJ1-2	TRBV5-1	TGCGCCAGCAGCAACACGACAGGGCTAAGCTATGGCTACACCTTC	CASSNTTGLSYGYTF
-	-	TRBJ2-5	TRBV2	TGTGCCAGCAGTGACGGTAACCAAGAGACCCAGTACTTC	CASSDGNQETQYF
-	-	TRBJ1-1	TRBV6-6	TGTGCCAGCTCTACAGGCCTAACTGAAGCTTTCTTT	CASSTGLTEAFF